This record concerns one T cell receptor (beta chain) sequence. TCR sequencing used cDNA made by reverse transcription of extracted RNA. Generated by immunoSEQ multiplex PCR, the TCRdb table keeps only in-frame clones and is missing some. In the table there are roughly 140,000 clones, around two thirds of which are singletons. The sample is drawn from a study of CD8+ T cells in alopecia areata. The germline V gene has CDR1 SGHDT and CDR2 YYEEEE. CDR3 length: 12 amino acids. Trimming cost V 0 bases and J 5 bases, with 5 bases left between them. The chain uses TRBV5-6 and TRBJ2-5; D is ambiguous. This receptor was taken from a human donor in good health. The sequenced material came from CD8+ T cells sorted from blood. The CDR3 DNA reads TGTGCCAGCAGCTTGGCCGGGGAGACCCAGTACTTC. Its protein is CASSLAGETQYF.